Sequencing of this T cell receptor (beta chain) was carried out in a study of response to subunit inactivated influenza vaccine. Whole-study findings and limits: Each seasonal influenza vaccination recruits few new T cells, the authors suggested.

One entry per CDR3 protein results from TCRdb running MiXCR on the RT-PCR reads. The sample yields about 530,000 distinct CDR3 sequences, over 9.5% seen once. CDR1 and CDR2 (germline): LGHNA, YSLEER. CDR3 size: 17 residues. After removal of 0 bases from V and 2 bases from J, the junction contained 7 bases not matched to a gene. This clonotype appeared a few times. Its antigen is currently unknown. The rearrangement joins TRBV4-3 to TRBJ2-1, with TRBD2 matching 7 bases. This receptor was taken from a man in his fifties or sixties who received an inactivated influenza vaccine. Sequencing was performed on PBMCs from blood, taken on the day of vaccination. The CDR3 loop is CASSQDLGGGAYNEQFF. The CDR3 DNA sequence: TGCGCCAGCAGCCAAGATCTAGGTGGGGGGGCCTACAATGAGCAGTTCTTC.